These 30 T cell receptor beta chains were sequenced from one sample in a study of T cell changes during pregnancy in multiple sclerosis. Libraries were prepared by immunoSEQ multiplex PCR; TCRdb keeps only in-frame clonotypes and omits some of them. The sample shows about 49,000 clones, 90% of them seen only once. The source was peripheral blood, collected after pregnancy. Receptors were obtained from a female donor in good health, enrolled as a control in a pregnancy study.

The chain combines TRBV5-1 with TRBJ1-2; weak D call: TRBD1 (6 bases). CDR3 length equals 15 residues. V lost 4 bases and J 8 bases, leaving 21 bases between the germline ends. CDR1 is SGHRS and CDR2 is YFSETQ in the germline V gene. The CDR3 coding sequence is TGCGCCAGCAGCCCAGAGGGGGATTTCAACGGGGGCTACACCTTC. It is translated as CASSPEGDFNGGYTF.

With respect to this clone: The sample contains more than one DNA sequence encoding this CDR3. The V and J genes are TRBV6-5 and TRBJ1-6, with D possibly matching TRBD1 (6 bases). The CDR3 covers 14 residues. In germline, CDR1 is MNHEY, CDR2 SVGAGI. V lost 9 bases to trimming and J lost 7 bases, with 16 bases between them. For the CDR3, the DNA is TGTGCCAGTTTGGGGGCCGGGAAGAATTCACCCCTCCACTTT. Translating gives CASLGAGKNSPLHF.

The chain combines TRBV7-9 with TRBJ2-5, with TRBD1 identical over 7 bases. V gave up 5 bases and J gave up 0 bases; unmatched junction bases: 3. CDR1 and CDR2 (germline): SEHNR, FQNEAQ (reference sequence). The CDR3 extends over 14 amino acids. The CDR3 nucleotides read TGTGCCAGCAGCCCGGGACAGTACCAAGAGACCCAGTACTTC. Translated: CASSPGQYQETQYF.

The gene calls are TRBV6-1 and TRBJ1-5, with 7 bases that match TRBD1. Germline V CDR1 and CDR2: MNHNS, SASEGT. The V and J ends lost 1 base and 2 bases, in that order; junction bases with no gene match: 8. The CDR3 is 17 residues long. The DNA of the CDR3 is TGTGCCAGCAGTGAAGGAACTGACAGGGTACGCAATCAGCCCCAGCATTTT. It specifies CASSEGTDRVRNQPQHF.

V and J are TRBV6-5 and TRBJ1-5; a weak D match, TRBD1 (6 bases). The V end lost 6 bases, the J end lost 0 bases, and 9 bases lay between the germline ends. Germline V CDR1 and CDR2: MNHEY, SVGAGI. The CDR3 runs 14 residues. CDR3 in amino acids: CASSPGHSNQPQHF. The CDR3 DNA sequence: TGTGCCAGCAGCCCGGGACATAGCAATCAGCCCCAGCATTTT.

The chain employs TRBV29-1 and TRBJ2-3, with TRBD2 matching over 8 bases. J lost 5 bases, V lost 1 base, and 2 bases had no gene match. This CDR3 has 13 amino acids. Germline V gene sequence: CDR1 SQVTM, CDR2 ANQGSEA. The CDR3 sequence is CSVEVAGGDTQYF. Here the CDR3 DNA reads TGCAGCGTTGAAGTGGCGGGAGGAGATACGCAGTATTTT.

The chain recombines TRBV19 with TRBJ1-5, with 7 bases that match TRBD1. Germline V gene lookup returns CDR1 LNHDA and CDR2 SQIVND (reference sequence). The length of the CDR3 is 18 residues. V lost 0 bases and J lost 1; bases outside the gene matches: 9. The CDR3 protein is CASSIDLGRTGSNQPQHF. CDR3 DNA: TGTGCCAGTAGTATAGATCTGGGGAGGACAGGAAGCAATCAGCCCCAGCATTTT.

The genes are TRBV7-2 and TRBJ2-1; D is possibly TRBD2 (5 bases). There are 13 residues in the CDR3. CDR1 and CDR2 (germline): SGHTA, FQGNSA. The V end was cut by 0 bases, the J end by 6 bases, with 6 bases between. The CDR3 loop is CASSLAGVNEQFF. DNA for the CDR3: TGTGCCAGCAGCTTAGCGGGAGTCAATGAGCAGTTCTTC. Complete variable domain (other parts from reference TRBV7-2 and TRBJ2-1): GAGVSQSPSNKVTEKGKDVELRCDPISGHTALYWYRQSLGQGLEFLIYFQGNSAPDKSGLPSDRFSAERTGGSVSTLTIQRTQQEDSAVYLCASSLAGVNEQFFGPGTRLTVL.

The chain couples TRBV11-2 to TRBJ2-5, with 9 nucleotides matching TRBD2. The CDR3 extends over 17 amino acids. Germline CDR1 SGHAT, CDR2 FQNNGV. The V gene end was trimmed by 0 bases and the J gene end by 2 bases; junction bases not matched to a gene: 7. CDR3: CASSLDLASGVQETQYF. The CDR3 bases are TGTGCCAGCAGCTTAGATCTAGCTAGCGGGGTGCAAGAGACCCAGTACTTC.

J is TRBJ2-7 and V is TRBV28; TRBD2 aligns across 10 bases. V trimming: 6 bases; J trimming: 5 bases; junction bases outside the gene matches: 7. This CDR3 has 14 amino acids. CDR1 is MDHEN, CDR2 SYDVKM, per germline. The CDR3 here is CASSSLAGDHEQYF. DNA for the CDR3: TGTGCCAGCAGCAGCCTAGCGGGAGACCACGAGCAGTACTTC.

This clone was detected only once. The V call is TRBV9, the J call TRBJ2-4; D unclear. The V and J ends lost 0 bases and 4 bases respectively, with 11 bases between them. This CDR3 spans 15 amino acids. Germline lookup yields CDR1 SGDLS and CDR2 YYNGEE. The CDR3 bases are TGTGCCAGCAGCGTAGAGCCTAATCCTAAAAACATTCAGTACTTC. This codes for CASSVEPNPKNIQYF. Variable domain in full (rest from reference TRBV9 and TRBJ2-4): DSGVTQTPKHLITATGQRVTLRCSPRSGDLSVYWYQQSLDQGLQFLIQYYNGEERAKGNILERFSAQQFPDLHSELNLSSLELGDSALYFCASSVEPNPKNIQYFGAGTRLSVL.

V usage is TRBV10-1 and J usage is TRBJ1-2; 7 bases align to TRBD1. The CDR3 loop spans 15 amino acids. The germline V gene encodes CDR1 WNHNN and CDR2 SYGVQD (reference sequence). Trimming at V came to 3 bases and at J to 8 bases, leaving 12 bases not matched to a gene. This CDR3 is CASSEVRGPREGYTF. DNA for the CDR3: TGCGCCAGCAGTGAAGTGAGGGGGCCGAGAGAAGGCTACACCTTC.

The CDR3 loop reads CASSLGPGEQYF. DNA of the CDR3: TGTGCCAGCAGCTTAGGTCCGGGGGAGCAGTACTTC. The chain recombines TRBV11-2 with TRBJ2-7, with a possible D match to TRBD2 (5 bases). The germline V gene has CDR1 SGHAT and CDR2 FQNNGV. Trimming removed 1 base from V and 7 bases from J, with 8 bases in between. The CDR3 runs to 12 residues.

The chain joins TRBV25-1 to TRBJ1-2; perhaps TRBD1 as D (5 bases). CDR3 length: 13 residues. The V end was cut by 9 bases, the J end by 6 bases, with 17 bases between. In germline, CDR1 is MGHDK, CDR2 SYGVNS. The CDR3 is CARGNGGSDGYTF. CDR3 coding DNA: TGTGCCAGGGGGAATGGGGGGAGCGATGGCTACACCTTC.

This chain links TRBV6-6 with TRBJ2-1; TRBD2 agrees at 8 bases. Germline CDR1 reads MNHNY; CDR2 reads SVGAGI (reference sequence). The V and J ends lost 8 bases and 6 bases, in that order; junction bases with no gene match: 6. This CDR3 is built from 13 residues. The CDR3 sequence is CASVSGNPNEQFF. CDR3 DNA sequence: TGTGCCAGCGTTAGCGGGAACCCCAATGAGCAGTTCTTC.

The rearrangement uses TRBV2 and TRBJ2-5, with D perhaps TRBD2 (6 bases). Germline CDR1 reads SNHLY; CDR2 reads FYNNEI. Between the trimmed V and J ends, which lost 10 bases and 6 bases, there was a span of 15 bases. CDR3 length: 12 amino acids. As DNA, the CDR3 is TGTGCCACCAAGACTAGTTCTAAGACCCAGTACTTC. Translation gives CATKTSSKTQYF. Drawing the rest from reference TRBV2 and TRBJ2-5, the complete variable domain is EPEVTQTPSHQVTQMGQEVILRCVPISNHLYFYWYRQILGQKVEFLVSFYNNEISEKSEIFDDQFSVERPDGSNFTLKIRSTKLEDSAMYFCATKTSSKTQYFGPGTRLLVL.

This clone showed up just once. The chain links TRBV10-3 to TRBJ1-3; the match to TRBD1 covers 7 bases. The CDR3 length is 15 residues. Germline lookup yields CDR1 ENHRY and CDR2 SYGVKD. J gave up 1 base and V 5 bases, and 5 bases lay outside the gene matches. CDR3 bases: TGTGCCATCAGTCCAATGGACAGGTCTGGAAACACCATATATTTT. Protein product: CAISPMDRSGNTIYF.

This chain connects TRBV5-6 to TRBJ2-2, with TRBD2 matching 7 bases. Germline CDR1 reads SGHDT; CDR2 reads YYEEEE. V dropped 0 bases and J dropped 7; count of bases not matched to a gene: 6. This CDR3 has 15 residues. In DNA, the CDR3 is TGTGCCAGCAGCTTGGTGCGGGAGATGGGCGGGGAGCTGTTTTTT. This encodes CASSLVREMGGELFF.

The chain carries TRBV7-9 and TRBJ1-2; D remains unclear. The germline V gene encodes CDR1 SEHNR and CDR2 FQNEAQ (reference sequence). V lost 3 bases, J lost 5 bases, and 10 bases lay in between. This CDR3 has 13 residues. The CDR3 protein is CASSLAGSYGYTF. The CDR3 coding sequence is TGTGCCAGCAGCTTGGCGGGGAGTTATGGCTACACCTTC.

This chain joins TRBV10-3 and TRBJ1-1; 7 bases match TRBD1. This CDR3 region has 13 residues. Germline V gene lookup returns CDR1 ENHRY and CDR2 SYGVKD. With 8 bases clipped from V and 2 bases from J, the junction kept 5 bases outside the gene matches. CDR3 in amino acids: CAIRTGANTEAFF. In nucleotides, the CDR3 is TGTGCCATCCGAACAGGGGCTAACACTGAAGCTTTCTTT.

J is TRBJ2-7 and V is TRBV28; 10 bases agree with TRBD1. From germline, CDR1 is MDHEN and CDR2 SYDVKM. The CDR3 is 15 residues long. V was clipped by 5 bases and J by 5 bases; unmatched bases: 9. The CDR3 sequence is CASSPPGTGVHEQYF. CDR3 coding DNA: TGTGCCAGCAGTCCACCCGGGACAGGGGTCCACGAGCAGTACTTC.

This clone was counted between two and nine times. The rearrangement joins TRBV15 to TRBJ2-1, with 8 bases matching TRBD1. Germline CDR1 reads LNHNV; CDR2 reads YYDKDF (reference sequence). This CDR3 region has 16 residues. Trimming at V came to 1 base and at J to 5 bases, leaving 7 bases not matched to a gene. This CDR3 is CATSRVGQGSDNEQFF. CDR3 nucleotide sequence: TGTGCCACCAGCAGAGTTGGACAGGGTAGCGACAATGAGCAGTTCTTC. Filled out from reference TRBV15 and TRBJ2-1, the complete variable domain reads DAMVIQNPRYQVTQFGKPVTLSCSQTLNHNVMYWYQQKSSQAPKLLFHYYDKDFNNEADTPDNFQSRRPNTSFCFLDIRSPGLGDTAMYLCATSRVGQGSDNEQFFGPGTRLTVL.

The chain uses TRBV11-2 and TRBJ1-3; D perhaps matches TRBD1 (6 bases). In germline, CDR1 is SGHAT, CDR2 FQNNGV. The CDR3 is 14 residues long. V dropped 4 bases and J dropped 5 bases, with 12 bases sitting between them. Here the CDR3 DNA reads TGTGCCAGCAGCTCACCACAGGGTAGAAACACCATATATTTT. Amino acids: CASSSPQGRNTIYF.

This clone has only a few counts. The J gene is TRBJ2-1, the V gene TRBV28, with 10 bases that match TRBD2. This CDR3 is built from 17 residues. The germline V gene has CDR1 MDHEN and CDR2 SYDVKM. V was clipped by 7 bases and J by 9 bases; unmatched bases: 18. Here the CDR3 DNA reads TGTGCCAGCACTCCATACGACTGGTCTAGCGGGAGCGGTGAGCAGTTCTTC. Its protein product is CASTPYDWSSGSGEQFF.

This chain connects TRBV5-6 to TRBJ1-2, with D uncertain. V shed 0 bases and J shed 0 bases, with 6 bases lying between them. CDR3 length: 14 residues. Germline-derived CDR1 and CDR2 are SGHDT and YYEEEE. CDR3 bases: TGTGCCAGCAGCTTGGACGGGACTAACTATGGCTACACCTTC. Residues: CASSLDGTNYGYTF. Full variable domain (rest looked up from reference TRBV5-6 and TRBJ1-2): DAGVTQSPTHLIKTRGQQVTLRCSPKSGHDTVSWYQQALGQGPQFIFQYYEEEERQRGNFPDRFSGHQFPNYSSELNVNALLLGDSALYLCASSLDGTNYGYTFGSGTRLTVV.

The V and J genes are TRBV9 and TRBJ2-1; the match to TRBD2 covers 9 bases. CDR3 length: 15 residues. Germline assignment: CDR1 SGDLS and CDR2 YYNGEE. The J segment lost 7 bases and the V segment lost 4 bases, leaving 9 bases of the junction unmatched. The CDR3 spells CASSHSGSALNEQFF. The CDR3 nucleotides are TGTGCCAGCAGCCATAGCGGGAGTGCATTGAATGAGCAGTTCTTC. The full variable domain, its missing parts supplied by reference TRBV9 and TRBJ2-1, is DSGVTQTPKHLITATGQRVTLRCSPRSGDLSVYWYQQSLDQGLQFLIQYYNGEERAKGNILERFSAQQFPDLHSELNLSSLELGDSALYFCASSHSGSALNEQFFGPGTRLTVL.

This clone was recorded once. The CDR3 region has the DNA TGTGCCAGCAGCCAAGATCAAGCAGGGTTGGGATCACCCCTCCACTTT. Residues: CASSQDQAGLGSPLHF. The V gene is TRBV14, the J gene TRBJ1-6, with TRBD1 as a possible D gene (5 bases). This CDR3 spans 16 amino acids. V was cut by 0 bases and J by 10 bases, with 16 bases left in between. The germline gives CDR1 SGHDN, CDR2 FVKESK.

The chain recombines TRBV5-1 with TRBJ1-1; 9 bases agree with TRBD1. CDR1 SGHRS and CDR2 YFSETQ come from the germline V gene. This CDR3 comprises 13 residues. V was pared by 5 bases and J by 4 bases, with 3 bases of the junction left unmatched. CDR3: CASSTGGPTEAFF. For the CDR3, the DNA is TGCGCCAGCAGTACAGGGGGCCCCACTGAAGCTTTCTTT. Full variable domain (rest looked up from reference TRBV5-1 and TRBJ1-1): KAGVTQTPRYLIKTRGQQVTLSCSPISGHRSVSWYQQTPGQGLQFLFEYFSETQRNKGNFPGRFSGRQFSNSRSEMNVSTLELGDSALYLCASSTGGPTEAFFGQGTRLTVV.

This chain connects TRBV5-1 to TRBJ1-5; 8 bases agree with TRBD1. The junction had 6 bases not matched to a gene; V was cut back by 7 bases and J by 3 bases. Germline V gene data show CDR1 as SGHRS and CDR2 as YFSETQ. The CDR3 runs 14 residues. The CDR3 spells CASRATGVNQPQHF. CDR3 sequence (DNA): TGCGCCAGCCGAGCGACAGGGGTCAATCAGCCCCAGCATTTT. Supplemented by reference TRBV5-1 and TRBJ1-5, the full variable domain reads KAGVTQTPRYLIKTRGQQVTLSCSPISGHRSVSWYQQTPGQGLQFLFEYFSETQRNKGNFPGRFSGRQFSNSRSEMNVSTLELGDSALYLCASRATGVNQPQHFGDGTRLSIL.

The chain recombines TRBV30 with TRBJ2-5; 12 nucleotides align to TRBD2. The CDR3 is 14 residues long. The V segment lost 4 bases and the J segment 5 bases; nucleotides outside the gene matches: 5. CDR1 is GTSNPN, CDR2 SVGIG, per germline (reference sequence). The CDR3 sequence: CAWTSGRAPETQYF. Written as DNA, the CDR3 is TGTGCCTGGACTAGCGGGAGGGCCCCCGAGACCCAGTACTTC. Variable domain in full (rest from reference TRBV30 and TRBJ2-5): SQTIHQWPATLVQPVGSPLSLECTVEGTSNPNLYWYRQAAGRGLQLLFYSVGIGQISSEVPQNLSASRPQDRQFILSSKKLLLSDSGFYLCAWTSGRAPETQYFGPGTRLLVL.